The TCR beta chain described here comes from a study of CD8 T cells in Susac syndrome (dated 2019 in TCRdb). With regard to the full study: Of the Susac syndrome patients who were sequenced, over five had clinically active disease and roughly eight were in clinical remission. At blood withdrawal, Susac syndrome patients were either therapy-naive, taking corticosteroids (in some cases with IVIg as well), or taking IVIg alone. Whether CD8+ T cell activation and differentiation in Susac syndrome was antigen driven was tested using repertoire sequencing. Broad study findings and their caveats: In the CD4+ T cell repertoire of Susac syndrome patients, clonal expansion was not detected. The number of individuals in the TCR sequencing and HLA analysis was acknowledged as relatively small.

Trimming removed 3 bases from V and 1 base from J, leaving 7 bases between the germline ends. From the cysteine through the phenylalanine, the CDR3 covers 14 amino acids. Left in the record is the CDR3 DNA by itself, 42 bases read in frame from the first base. Comment on this clonotype: The clone's antigen remains unknown. Base qualities are not provided; no much larger clone lies one nucleotide away.

Peripheral blood CD8+ and CD4+ T cells from healthy donors, Susac syndrome patients and multiple sclerosis patients were profiled using high-throughput TCR beta sequencing. Recently defined diagnostic criteria for definite or probable disease were met by the Susac syndrome patients. Bulk CD8+ and CD4+ T cells were purified by magnetic negative isolation, whereas CD8+ TEMRA cells were enriched by FACS. Blood was collected in EDTA tubes and processed within 24 hours, with PBMCs isolated through density gradient centrifugation. PBMCs destined for TCR sequencing were cryopreserved in liquid nitrogen and later thawed in a 37 °C water bath. The sorted or isolated CD4+, CD8+ and CD8+ TEMRA cells reached a purity of at least 90%. RNA was extracted using the RNeasy kit, and roughly 0.5 to 1 ug of the RNA was reverse transcribed with random hexamers. The immunoSEQ multiplex PCR assay, covering 54 Vbeta and 13 Jbeta segments, was used to amplify TCR beta CDR3 regions. PCR amplification bias was corrected by using a synthetic template baseline for primer optimization and computational correction. The authors processed their data as follows. Reads were annotated to V, D and J genes according to IMGT and were analyzed with immunoSEQ Analyzer, with only productive sequences retained. Clonality was computed as one minus Shannon entropy normalized by log2 of the number of productive unique sequences. Public and private clones were assessed among the 100 most prevalent clones of each patient and control. Susac-specific clones were defined as absent from healthy and MS cohorts, over a thousand published viral clones and other ImmuneACCESS disease sequences. TCRdb cleaned the public reads at Q25 with fastp, built clones with MiXCR and kept in-frame beta chains. Rows are combined by CDR3 protein, so each entry shows the most common genes and DNA. These V and J calls derive from TCRdb rather than the authors' analysis. Present in this sample are fewer than 200,000 distinct CDR3 sequences, around nine tenths of which were seen just once. Jointly, the top ten make up around 0.085% of the sample.

This receptor was taken from a human donor with Susac syndrome. Sequenced input: CD4+ T cells from PBMCs. The V and J segments used are TRBV12-3 or TRBV12-4 and TRBJ1-5, with no D gene named confidently. The CDR3 region: CASSLLSSNQPQHF. The nucleotide sequence reads as follows: TGTGCCAGCAGTTTGCTCAGCAGCAATCAGCCCCAGCATTTT.